The 15 T cell receptor beta chains presented below share a single source sample, sequenced in a study of T cells after yellow fever vaccination. Each CDR3 protein is one row after TCRdb ran MiXCR on the 5' RACE reads. The sample carries around 300,000 distinct CDR3 sequences, 3.5% to 4.5% recorded once. Sequencing used PBMCs, obtained 15 days after the yellow fever booster vaccination. These receptors came from a man aged 18 to 30 who received the YFV17D yellow fever vaccine.

The sample holds many counts of this clonotype. The rearrangement uses TRBV7-9 and TRBJ1-1; D gene unclear. From germline, CDR1 is SEHNR and CDR2 FQNEAQ (reference sequence). V gave up 0 bases and J gave up 5 bases, with 7 bases separating them. CDR3 size: 13 residues. CDR3: CASSLAPRTEAFF. CDR3 coding DNA: TGTGCCAGCAGCTTAGCCCCGCGGACTGAAGCTTTCTTT.

This clonotype was counted ten times or more. The gene calls are TRBV7-8 and TRBJ1-1; D possibly corresponds to TRBD1 (5 bases). The germline V gene has CDR1 SGHVS and CDR2 FQNEAQ. Trimming shortened V by 2 bases and J by 6 bases, and 19 bases separated the two germline ends. The CDR3 contains 16 residues. CDR3 residues: CASSLYQGPKGAEAFF. The CDR3 DNA is TGTGCCAGCAGCTTATACCAGGGTCCGAAGGGCGCTGAAGCTTTCTTT. Full variable domain (rest looked up from reference TRBV7-8 and TRBJ1-1): GAGVSQSPRYKVAKRGQDVALRCDPISGHVSLFWYQQALGQGPEFLTYFQNEAQLDKSGLPSDRFFAERPEGSVSTLKIQRTQQEDSAVYLCASSLYQGPKGAEAFFGQGTRLTVV.

In its sample, this clonotype was seen many times. V gene TRBV24-1 combines with J gene TRBJ2-3; D gene unclear. The CDR3 sequence is 14 residues long. Germline V gene sequence: CDR1 KGHDR, CDR2 SFDVKD. Trimming took off 3 bases at V and 6 bases at J, with 12 bases between the two ends. The chain's CDR3 is CATSDRSPRDTQYF. In nucleotides, the CDR3 is TGTGCCACCAGTGATCGAAGCCCGAGGGATACGCAGTATTTT.

The V and J genes are TRBV11-3 and TRBJ2-1; D is unclear. The CDR3 is made up of 12 amino acids. CDR1 and CDR2 from the germline V gene are SGHNT and YENEEA. V dropped 4 bases and J dropped 7 bases, with 8 bases sitting between them. The CDR3 coding sequence is TGTGCCAGCAGCTCCGCCCGGAATGAGCAGTTCTTC. Translated: CASSSARNEQFF.

In its sample, this clonotype was seen a few times. The rearrangement links TRBV5-1 to TRBJ2-7; D could derive from TRBD1 or TRBD2 (5 bases each). V lost 4 bases and J 4 bases, leaving 18 bases between the germline ends. This CDR3 region has 15 residues. Germline assignment: CDR1 SGHRS and CDR2 YFSETQ. CDR3 DNA: TGCGCCAGCAGCCCTGGGACGGCGGGCCGATACGAGCAGTACTTC. Translating it yields CASSPGTAGRYEQYF.

This clonotype has ten or more counts. The J gene is TRBJ1-1, the V gene TRBV18, with D perhaps matching TRBD1 (5 bases). V was clipped by 6 bases and J by 9 bases, with 26 bases between them. Per germline, CDR1 KGHSH and CDR2 LQKENI. The CDR3 contains 16 residues. CDR3 bases: TGTGCCAGCTCCCCAAATCAGGGTTCGTCTACCCCTAAAGCTTTCTTT. As protein: CASSPNQGSSTPKAFF.

The chain is built from TRBV20-1 and TRBJ2-3, with unresolved D. The CDR3 has 14 amino acids. The V gene lost 3 bases and the J gene lost 2 bases, with 12 bases spanning the gap. The V gene's germline CDR1 is DFQATT and CDR2 SNEGSKA (reference sequence). The CDR3 DNA reads TGCAGTGCTAGCCCCGGCACCTTCACAGATACGCAGTATTTT. Amino acids: CSASPGTFTDTQYF.

This clonotype was found many times. This sequence joins TRBV6-5 and TRBJ1-6; a weak D match, TRBD1 (5 bases). Trimming stripped 4 bases from V and 4 bases from J, with 14 bases between. This CDR3 has 16 residues. CDR1 MNHEY and CDR2 SVGAGI come from the germline V gene. The CDR3 DNA reads TGTGCCAGCAGTTCCGTCCGGGGACCGTATAATTCACCCCTCCACTTT. Its protein product is CASSSVRGPYNSPLHF.

This clonotype came up a few times. This chain links TRBV29-1 with TRBJ2-3; tentative D call: TRBD1 (7 bases). V lost 6 bases and J lost 2, with 12 bases in between. CDR3 size: 13 residues. Germline CDR1 SQVTM, CDR2 ANQGSEA. This chain's CDR3 is CSVGGQYTDTQYF. CDR3 bases: TGCAGCGTGGGGGGACAGTACACAGATACGCAGTATTTT.

A note on this clonotype: At one boundary the junction diverges from the germline segment, which might be a read error. The V and J genes are TRBV20-1 and TRBJ1-6; tentative D call: TRBD1 (5 bases). Germline assignment: CDR1 DFQATT and CDR2 SNEGSKA (reference sequence). The CDR3 runs to 16 residues. This CDR3 reads CSATRTPSYYDSPLHF. CDR3 coding DNA: TGCAGTGCTACTAGGACACCAAGCTACTATGATTCACCCCTCCACTTT.

The sample holds many counts of this clonotype. J is TRBJ1-2 and V is TRBV29-1; D is undetermined. V lost 3 bases and J lost 7, with 3 bases in between. Germline loops: CDR1 SQVTM, CDR2 ANQGSEA. The CDR3 loop spans 9 amino acids. CDR3 sequence reads: CSVDGGYTF. CDR3 DNA: TGCAGCGTTGATGGTGGCTACACCTTC.

This clonotype has a handful of counts. The V call is TRBV29-1, the J call TRBJ1-1; D is undetermined. The V end lost 7 bases, the J end lost 2 bases, and 17 bases lay between the germline ends. The V gene's germline CDR1 is SQVTM and CDR2 ANQGSEA. The CDR3 sequence is 14 residues long. The CDR3 spells CSARRQETNTEAFF. CDR3 coding DNA: TGCAGCGCCCGAAGGCAGGAGACCAACACTGAAGCTTTCTTT.

The table lists this clonotype with many counts. The chain uses TRBV11-2 and TRBJ2-5; maybe TRBD1 (5 bases). The CDR3 is 15 residues long. CDR1 and CDR2 (germline): SGHAT, FQNNGV. Trimming removed 0 bases at V and 3 bases at J, with 11 bases between. CDR3 in amino acids: CASSLDGAKEETQYF. The CDR3 nucleotides read TGTGCCAGCAGCTTAGATGGGGCGAAGGAAGAGACCCAGTACTTC.

In its sample, this clonotype was seen many times. The rearrangement uses TRBV20-1 and TRBJ2-7; D is ambiguous. Germline V gives CDR1 DFQATT, CDR2 SNEGSKA (reference sequence). The CDR3 runs 12 residues. V lost 1 base and J 1 base, leaving 5 bases between the germline ends. Here the CDR3 reads CSARAPSYEQYF. The CDR3 DNA is TGCAGTGCTAGAGCCCCGTCCTACGAGCAGTACTTC.

This clonotype was observed many times. The V and J genes are TRBV5-1 and TRBJ2-3; D possibly corresponds to TRBD2 (7 bases). The germline V and J ends were trimmed by 3 bases and 3 bases, with 17 bases remaining between them. This CDR3 contains 16 residues. Germline-derived CDR1 and CDR2 are SGHRS and YFSETQ. This CDR3 is CASSSTGRVATDTQYF. DNA for the CDR3: TGCGCCAGCAGCTCTACAGGGAGGGTGGCAACAGATACGCAGTATTTT.